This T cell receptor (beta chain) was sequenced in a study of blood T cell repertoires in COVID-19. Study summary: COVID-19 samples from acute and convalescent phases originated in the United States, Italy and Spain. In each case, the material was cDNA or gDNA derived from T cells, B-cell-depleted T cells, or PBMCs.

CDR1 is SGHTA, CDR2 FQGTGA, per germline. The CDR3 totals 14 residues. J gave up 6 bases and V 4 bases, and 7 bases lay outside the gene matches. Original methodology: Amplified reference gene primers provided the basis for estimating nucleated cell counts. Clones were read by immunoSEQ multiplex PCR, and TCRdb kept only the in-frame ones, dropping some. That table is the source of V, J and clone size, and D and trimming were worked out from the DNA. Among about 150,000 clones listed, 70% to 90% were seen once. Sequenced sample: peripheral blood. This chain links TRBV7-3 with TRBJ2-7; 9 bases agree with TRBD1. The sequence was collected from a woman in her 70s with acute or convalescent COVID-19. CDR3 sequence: CASSSGTGSSEQYF. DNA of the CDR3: TGTGCCAGCAGCTCGGGGACAGGGAGTAGCGAGCAGTACTTC.